Shown below are 13 T cell receptor beta chains from a single sample sequenced in a study of T-cell memory formation after mild COVID-19. TCRdb called the 5' RACE reads again in MiXCR, with one record for every CDR3 protein. The sample includes approximately 500,000 distinct CDR3 sequences, 20% to 30% of them seen just once. The sample was PBMCs or a T cell subset sorted from them (not recorded which). Source of these receptors: an adult woman who had mild COVID-19 (a few samples of this study predate the infection). Cell type and time point are not known.

The chain uses TRBV6-1 and TRBJ2-3, with 7 bases lining up with TRBD2. Germline CDR1 MNHNS, CDR2 SASEGT. V lost 5 bases, J lost 3 bases, and 8 bases stayed unmatched. The CDR3 has 15 amino acids. CDR3 protein: CASSRGGGGTDTQYF. For the CDR3, the DNA is TGTGCCAGCAGTCGGGGCGGGGGAGGGACAGATACGCAGTATTTT.

This clonotype was picked up a small number of times. The genes are TRBV2 and TRBJ2-3, with unresolved D. Trimming took off 7 bases at V and 2 bases at J, with 16 bases between the two ends. Per the germline V gene, CDR1 is SNHLY and CDR2 is FYNNEI. The CDR3 is 15 residues long. CDR3: CASTASMGFTDTQYF. The CDR3 DNA reads TGTGCCAGCACTGCGAGTATGGGCTTCACAGATACGCAGTATTTT.

The chain recombines TRBV4-3 with TRBJ2-7; unclear D gene. V was pared by 1 base and J by 7 bases, with 11 bases between. CDR3 size: 13 residues. Per germline, CDR1 LGHNA and CDR2 YSLEER. CDR3 loop: CASSQVVGPEQYF. The CDR3 DNA reads TGCGCCAGCAGCCAAGTAGTCGGTCCTGAGCAGTACTTC.

The chain links TRBV12-1 to TRBJ2-7. TRBV12-1 is a recognized pseudogene. The CDR3 is 14 amino acids. Written as DNA, the CDR3 is TGTGCCAGCAGAGCCACACGTTCTTCGCACGAGCAGTACTTC. As protein: CASRATRSSHEQYF.

The CDR3 DNA reads as TGTGCCAGCAGAAGTCACCCTTCGAACACTGAAGCTTTCTTT. Protein product: CASRSHPSNTEAFF. The V call is TRBV11-2, the J call TRBJ1-1; D unresolved. The germline V gene has CDR1 SGHAT and CDR2 FQNNGV. The CDR3 runs 14 residues. The V end lost 6 bases, the J end lost 1 base, and 12 bases lay between the germline ends.

The chain recombines TRBV20-1 with TRBJ1-1, with no clear D. V was pared by 6 bases and J by 0 bases, with 11 bases between. Germline loops: CDR1 DFQATT, CDR2 SNEGSKA (reference sequence). This CDR3 has 13 amino acids. Written as DNA, the CDR3 is TGCAGTGCCGCGGGATCCGTGAACACTGAAGCTTTCTTT. It codes for CSAAGSVNTEAFF.

This clonotype was seen a handful of times. CDR3 residues: CAPTGVLANTGELFF. The CDR3 bases are TGTGCCCCCACTGGAGTCCTCGCGAACACCGGGGAGCTGTTTTTT. The rearrangement uses TRBV7-9 and TRBJ2-2; D not certain. The germline gives CDR1 SEHNR, CDR2 FQNEAQ (reference sequence). Trimming pared 11 bases from V and 0 bases from J, leaving 16 bases between. The CDR3 extends over 15 amino acids.

The chain couples TRBV29-1 to TRBJ2-3; tentatively, D is TRBD1 or TRBD2 (5 bases each). CDR1 and CDR2 from the germline V gene are SQVTM and ANQGSEA. Trimming removed 4 bases at V and 6 bases at J, with 8 bases between. The CDR3 contains 11 residues. CDR3 coding DNA: TGCAGCGTTGGAGAGGGGGATACGCAGTATTTT. Residues: CSVGEGDTQYF.

The V and J genes are TRBV20-1 and TRBJ2-3; a possible D gene is TRBD2 (5 bases). This CDR3 has 14 residues. Trimming shortened V by 7 bases and J by 4 bases, and 18 bases separated the two germline ends. Germline values: CDR1 DFQATT, CDR2 SNEGSKA (reference sequence). The CDR3 reads CSGRVEGRSDTQYF. The DNA of the CDR3 is TGCAGTGGAAGGGTTGAGGGCCGCTCAGATACGCAGTATTTT.

The chain combines TRBV3-1 with TRBJ2-1, with 12 bases fitting TRBD2. This CDR3 comprises 17 residues. Germline V gene sequence: CDR1 LGHDT, CDR2 YNNKEL (reference sequence). V lost 4 bases, J lost 2 bases, and 6 bases stayed unmatched. The CDR3 loop reads CASSPRLAGAPYNEQFF. The CDR3 DNA follows: TGTGCCAGCAGCCCCAGACTAGCGGGGGCCCCCTACAATGAGCAGTTCTTC.

This clonotype was recorded a few times. The V gene is TRBV3-1, the J gene TRBJ2-3; no clear D. CDR3 length equals 14 residues. Germline CDR1 and CDR2: LGHDT and YNNKEL (reference sequence). V dropped 4 bases and J dropped 2 bases, with 10 bases sitting between them. The CDR3 bases are TGTGCCAGCAGCCTATTTATCACCACAGATACGCAGTATTTT. It yields the protein CASSLFITTDTQYF.

The chain couples TRBV7-8 to TRBJ1-1; possibly TRBD1 for D (5 bases). The ends were cut back, 5 bases at V and 5 bases at J, with 12 bases in the middle. Germline CDR1 and CDR2: SGHVS and FQNEAQ. The CDR3 covers 13 residues. The CDR3 nucleotides are TGTGCCAGCAGCCCCGGCAGGGTGACTGAAGCTTTCTTT. Its protein is CASSPGRVTEAFF. Supplemented by reference TRBV7-8 and TRBJ1-1, the full variable domain reads GAGVSQSPRYKVAKRGQDVALRCDPISGHVSLFWYQQALGQGPEFLTYFQNEAQLDKSGLPSDRFFAERPEGSVSTLKIQRTQQEDSAVYLCASSPGRVTEAFFGQGTRLTVV.

This chain links TRBV24-1 with TRBJ2-3, with 15 bases lining up with TRBD2. Germline trimming cut 9 bases from V and 5 bases from J; bases unmatched to any gene: 2. CDR1 and CDR2 from the germline V gene are KGHDR and SFDVKD. CDR3 size: 14 residues. DNA of the CDR3: TGTGCCACCGGACTAGCGGGAGGGCGAGATACGCAGTATTTT. Its protein is CATGLAGGRDTQYF.